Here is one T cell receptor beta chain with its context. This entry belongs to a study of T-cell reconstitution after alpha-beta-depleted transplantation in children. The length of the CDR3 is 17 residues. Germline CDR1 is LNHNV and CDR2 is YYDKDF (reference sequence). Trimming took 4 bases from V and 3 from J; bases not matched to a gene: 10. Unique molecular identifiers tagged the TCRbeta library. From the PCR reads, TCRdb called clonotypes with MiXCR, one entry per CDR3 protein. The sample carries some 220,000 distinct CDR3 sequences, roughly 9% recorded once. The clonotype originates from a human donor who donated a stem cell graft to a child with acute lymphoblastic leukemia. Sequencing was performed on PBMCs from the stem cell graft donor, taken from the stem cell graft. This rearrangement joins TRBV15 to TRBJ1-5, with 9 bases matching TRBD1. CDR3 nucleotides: TGTGCCACCAGCAAAACCGGGACAGGGAAAAACAATCAGCCCCAGCATTTT. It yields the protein CATSKTGTGKNNQPQHF.